The rows below give T cell receptor beta chains drawn from one sample of a study of T-cell reconstitution after alpha-beta-depleted transplantation in children. TCRdb reanalysed the PCR reads using MiXCR and keeps one entry per CDR3 protein. The profile shows about 980,000 distinct CDR3 sequences, roughly 29% of them singletons. Source: PBMCs, mostly from graft donor cells, taken 360 days after TCRalphabeta/CD19-depleted stem cell transplant. The origin of the receptors is a boy under three years old who had a stem cell transplant for SCID, so the T cells may come from the graft donor. Each CDR3 is given with its conserved first and last residue. A D gene is named only where the DNA matches it firmly. Where a row states a size, it is once, few, many or the class of an expanded clone; other rows omit it.

J	V	D	length	size	CDR3	DNA
TRBJ2-7	TRBV29-1	TRBD1	14	-	CSVEETGETYEQYF	TGCAGCGTTGAGGAGACAGGGGAGACTTACGAGCAGTACTTC
TRBJ2-3	TRBV7-4	TRBD2	13	-	CANDGGGTDTQYF	TGTGCCAATGACGGGGGGGGCACAGATACGCAGTATTTT
TRBJ2-7	TRBV28	-	15	-	CASSSSGPIFYEQYF	TGTGCCAGCAGTTCATCGGGACCCATCTTCTACGAGCAGTACTTC
TRBJ2-3	TRBV24-1	TRBD1	14	-	CAIGQGHGRDTQYF	TGTGCCATCGGACAGGGTCATGGAAGAGATACGCAGTATTTT
TRBJ1-2	TRBV12-3/TRBV12-4	-	13	-	CASSPGLGGGYTF	TGTGCCAGCAGTCCGGGACTGGGGGGTGGCTACACCTTC
TRBJ2-1	TRBV6-1	TRBD2	17	few	CASSPTSGGPLYNEQFF	TGTGCCAGCAGTCCTACTAGCGGGGGGCCCCTGTACAATGAGCAGTTCTTC
TRBJ2-1	TRBV9	-	13	-	CASSVGGGGEQFF	TGTGCCAGCAGCGTAGGGGGAGGGGGTGAGCAGTTCTTC
TRBJ2-1	TRBV2	TRBD2	15	-	CASSEIGAGGREQFF	TGTGCCAGCAGTGAAATTGGAGCGGGGGGGCGCGAGCAGTTCTTC
TRBJ2-3	TRBV5-1	-	14	-	CASSQRPNTDTQYF	TGCGCCAGCAGCCAACGACCCAATACAGATACGCAGTATTTT
TRBJ2-2	TRBV6-2/TRBV6-3	TRBD2	17	-	CASMTSGGPRNTGELFF	TGTGCCAGCATGACTAGCGGGGGGCCGAGGAACACCGGGGAGCTGTTTTTT
TRBJ2-3	TRBV2	TRBD2	16	-	CASRGFSGGNSDTQYF	TGTGCCAGCAGGGGATTTAGCGGGGGGAATTCAGATACGCAGTATTTT
TRBJ1-6	TRBV20-1	TRBD1	14	-	CSAILTGANSPLHF	TGCAGTGCTATTTTAACAGGGGCTAATTCACCCCTCCACTTT
TRBJ1-5	TRBV6-2/TRBV6-3	TRBD1	14	once	CASSYSGQYQPQHF	TGTGCCAGCAGTTACTCGGGACAGTATCAGCCCCAGCATTTT
TRBJ2-5	TRBV28	-	16	-	CASSFGGTSEQETQYF	TGTGCCAGCAGTTTTGGCGGGACATCGGAACAAGAGACCCAGTACTTC
TRBJ1-2	TRBV12-3/TRBV12-4	-	14	few	CASTPSTGRDGYTF	TGTGCCAGCACCCCTTCGACAGGAAGGGATGGCTACACCTTC
TRBJ2-2	TRBV12-3/TRBV12-4	-	13	few	CASSPQMPWELFF	TGTGCCAGCAGTCCCCAAATGCCCTGGGAGCTGTTTTTT
TRBJ2-3	TRBV6-2/TRBV6-3	-	13	-	CASSRKGTDTQYF	TGTGCCAGCAGCCGGAAGGGGACAGATACGCAGTATTTT
TRBJ2-2	TRBV9	-	14	-	CASSPALENGELFF	TGTGCCAGCAGCCCCGCTTTAGAGAACGGGGAGCTGTTTTTT
TRBJ2-5	TRBV24-1	-	15	-	CATSDPGPTKETQYF	TGTGCCACCAGTGACCCGGGACCGACGAAAGAGACCCAGTACTTC
TRBJ2-5	TRBV12-3/TRBV12-4	TRBD1	15	many	CASSLYRGPIETQYF	TGTGCCAGCAGTTTATACAGGGGCCCTATAGAGACCCAGTACTTC
TRBJ1-2	TRBV3-1	-	12	-	CASSPFGEGYTF	TGTGCCAGCAGCCCATTTGGGGAAGGCTACACCTTC
TRBJ1-5	TRBV10-3	TRBD1	15	-	CAISGDRGSNQPQHF	TGTGCCATCAGCGGGGACAGGGGGAGCAATCAGCCCCAGCATTTT
TRBJ2-1	TRBV4-3	TRBD2	18	few	CASSQEGSGTTSYNEQFF	TGCGCCAGCAGCCAAGAGGGGTCCGGGACTACCTCCTACAATGAGCAGTTCTTC
TRBJ1-5	TRBV6-5	-	14	few	CASSPSEFNQPQHF	TGTGCCAGCAGCCCCAGTGAGTTCAATCAGCCCCAGCATTTT
TRBJ2-2	TRBV7-9	TRBD2	16	few	CASSYPSGGDTGELFF	TGTGCCAGCAGCTATCCTAGCGGGGGGGACACCGGGGAGCTGTTTTTT
TRBJ2-7	TRBV9	TRBD2	16	-	CASSPHPLAGTYEQYF	TGTGCCAGCAGCCCCCACCCACTAGCGGGGACCTACGAGCAGTACTTC
TRBJ2-5	TRBV6-2/TRBV6-3	TRBD2	17	once	CASSRSGTSGPKETQYF	TGTGCCAGCAGTCGTTCCGGGACTAGCGGGCCCAAAGAGACCCAGTACTTC